The T cell receptor (beta chain) under discussion was sequenced for a study of technical replicates of blood from a few donors. The germline V gene has CDR1 SGHRS and CDR2 YFSETQ. The CDR3 has 14 residues. Trimming cost V 1 base and J 7 bases; bases outside gene matches: 8. Produced via immunoSEQ multiplex PCR; TCRdb's table is partial and in-frame only. Here the sample spans fewer than 100,000 clones, around nine tenths being singletons. Input material: T cells isolated from PBMCs. The chain carries TRBV5-1 and TRBJ2-7, with 7 bases identical to TRBD1. The receptor was derived from a human donor in good health. The CDR3 spells CASSLRQGSGEQYF. The CDR3 DNA is TGCGCCAGCAGCTTGAGACAGGGCTCGGGTGAGCAGTACTTC.